Each of the 11 T cell receptor beta chains below was sequenced from the same sample in a study of CD8+ T cells in alopecia areata. Separation of pooled cutaneous lymph node cells was by sorting with CD4, CD8alpha, NKG2D, NKG2ACE and other markers. RNA extraction and reverse transcription yielded cDNA as sequencing template. Sequencing used immunoSEQ multiplex PCR; TCRdb keeps in-frame clones, though not all of them. The sample was found to contain approximately 300,000 clones, and every one recurs. Input material: CD4+ T cells sorted from a lymph node. All receptors come from a C3H/HeJ mouse with alopecia areata. For this strain, the MHC haplotype corresponds to H2-k.

This clone was found a few times. Mouse germline and gene names are used. The missing CDR3 end, 4 residues past where the read stops, is filled in from the germline J gene. The chain employs TRBV19 and TRBJ2-2, with D tentatively TRBD2 (6 bases). Trimming removed 4 bases at V and 4 bases at J, with 14 bases between. Germline CDR1 and CDR2: FNHDT and SITEND (reference sequence). The CDR3 loop spans 15 amino acids. CDR3 protein: CASSPRGVGTGQLYF. The sequenced CDR3 bases are TGTGCCAGCAGTCCTCGGGGGGTTGGCACCGGG. The full variable domain, in which reference TRBV19 and TRBJ2-2 provide the parts outside the CDR3, is GGIITQTPKFLIGQEGQKLTLKCQQNFNHDTMYWYRQDSGKGLRLIYYSITENDLQKGDLSEGYDASREKKSSFSLTVTSAQKNEMAVFLCASSPRGVGTGQLYFGEGSKLTVL.

Points on this clone: Genes and germline come from the mouse. Read coverage stops 4 residues before the CDR3 terminus; the germline J gene supplies the remainder. V and J are TRBV19 and TRBJ2-2, with D maybe TRBD1 (5 bases). The ends were cut back, 5 bases at V and 1 base at J, with 9 bases in the middle. The CDR3 is 14 amino acids. Germline lookup yields CDR1 FNHDT and CDR2 SITEND (reference sequence). The covered CDR3 bases are TGTGCCAGCAGAAGACAGAGAAACACCGGG. It translates to CASRRQRNTG. The full-length CDR3 reads as CASRRQRNTGQLYF.

This clone has more than one count but fewer than ten. Here the gene names and germline are mouse. Sequencing ends 4 residues short of the CDR3 end; the germline J gene provides the rest. V usage is TRBV19 and J usage is TRBJ2-5, with D possibly matching TRBD2 (5 bases). The V gene's germline CDR1 is FNHDT and CDR2 SITEND (reference sequence). V was pared by 1 base and J by 3 bases, with 9 bases between. This CDR3 has 14 amino acids. CDR3 bases read: TGTGCCAGCAGTATAAACGGACTTCAAGAC. It translates to CASSINGLQD. The CDR3 in its entirety is CASSINGLQDTQYF.

Only a few counts were recorded for this clone. Gene names and germline match the mouse. The read is 4 residues too short to cover the CDR3 end, so that end is filled in from the germline J gene. V gene TRBV17 combines with J gene TRBJ2-3; 10 bases agree with TRBD2. This CDR3 has 15 amino acids. V trimming: 3 bases; J trimming: 2 bases; junction bases outside the gene matches: 2. Germline CDR1 reads MNHDT; CDR2 reads YYDKIL. CDR3: CASSSGLGAAETLYF. The CDR3 bases that were read are TGTGCTAGCAGTAGCGGACTGGGGGCTGCAGAA.

This clone was seen only a few times. Genes and germline are mouse. The CDR3 end is not reached by the read, which stops 4 residues before it; the germline J gene fills it in. Other DNA sequences in this sample translate to the same CDR3. The V gene is TRBV13-1, the J gene TRBJ2-7; D remains unclear. Deletions cut 1 base from V and 0 bases from J, with 5 bases between. Germline V gene sequence: CDR1 NSHNY, CDR2 SYGAGN. This CDR3 is 13 amino acids long. The CDR3 DNA, read in part, is TGTGCCAGCAGTGATCATAGCTCCTAT. Its translation: CASSDHSSY. In full, the CDR3 reads CASSDHSSYEQYF.

Notes on this clone: Gene names are mouse gene names. The read ends 4 residues before the CDR3 terminus; that terminus is restored from the germline J gene. This chain connects TRBV13-2 to TRBJ2-3, with 9 positions matching TRBD1. The germline V gene has CDR1 NNHNN and CDR2 SYGAGS (reference sequence). The CDR3 contains 14 residues. Germline trimming cut 5 bases from V and 2 bases from J; bases unmatched to any gene: 3. The sequenced CDR3 bases are TGTGCCAGCGGCGACAGGGGGTTTGCAGAA. It is translated as CASGDRGFAE. Given in full, the CDR3 is CASGDRGFAETLYF.

About this clone itself: Mouse names are used for the genes. The CDR3 is cut off 4 residues early in the read; its end comes from the germline J gene. The same CDR3 arises from other DNA sequences in this sample as well. The gene calls are TRBV1 and TRBJ1-1, with 8 bases lining up with TRBD1. The CDR3 spans 14 residues. CDR1 NSQYPW and CDR2 LRSPGD come from the germline V gene (reference sequence). Trimming took 3 bases from V and 2 from J; bases not matched to a gene: 2. Incomplete CDR3 DNA: TGCACCTGCAGTGCTTCAGGGGGCAACACA. Its protein is CTCSASGGNT. The full CDR3 protein is CTCSASGGNTEVFF.

As concerns this clone: Germline and genes: mouse. Read coverage stops 4 residues before the CDR3 terminus; the germline J gene supplies the remainder. This rearrangement joins TRBV19 to TRBJ1-1; 7 bases agree with TRBD1. The CDR3 runs to 14 residues. The ends lost 2 bases at V and 3 bases at J; junction bases unmatched: 4. Looked up from germline, CDR1 is FNHDT and CDR2 is SITEND (reference sequence). The CDR3 loop is CASSIEGAYTEVFF. The CDR3 bases that were read are TGTGCCAGCAGTATCGAGGGGGCGTACACA.

With respect to this clone: Here the gene names and germline are mouse. Read sequence stops 4 residues before the CDR3 end, and the germline J gene provides the missing end. The chain employs TRBV19 and TRBJ2-5, with no clear D. This CDR3 is 12 amino acids long. Germline CDR1 is FNHDT and CDR2 is SITEND (reference sequence). This CDR3 is CASSRHRDTQYF. The sequenced CDR3 bases are TGTGCCAGCAGCCGACACCGAGAC.

Regarding this clone: Gene names follow the mouse nomenclature. The read halts 4 residues ahead of the CDR3 end, with the missing end drawn from the germline J gene. Other DNA sequences in this sample translate to the same CDR3. The chain couples TRBV5 to TRBJ2-3; 10 nucleotides match TRBD1. The CDR3 loop spans 16 amino acids. Germline CDR1 and CDR2: LGHNA and YNLKQL (reference sequence). Trimming took 0 bases from V and 3 from J; bases not matched to a gene: 3. CDR3 DNA (partial): TGTGCCAGCAGCCAAGAAGGACAGGGGGGCGCAGAA. Its translation: CASSQEGQGGAE. The full CDR3 is CASSQEGQGGAETLYF.

A note on this clone: Gene names denote mouse genes. Read data end 4 residues before the CDR3 end; the end is taken from the germline J gene. Distinct nucleotide sequences in the sample also encode this CDR3. The V and J genes are TRBV19 and TRBJ2-7; 9 nucleotides align to TRBD2. The CDR3 is 12 amino acids. The germline V gene encodes CDR1 FNHDT and CDR2 SITEND (reference sequence). The sequenced part of the CDR3 DNA is TGTGCCAGCAAGACTGGGGGTTAT. Translation gives CASKTGGY. The CDR3 in its entirety is CASKTGGYEQYF.